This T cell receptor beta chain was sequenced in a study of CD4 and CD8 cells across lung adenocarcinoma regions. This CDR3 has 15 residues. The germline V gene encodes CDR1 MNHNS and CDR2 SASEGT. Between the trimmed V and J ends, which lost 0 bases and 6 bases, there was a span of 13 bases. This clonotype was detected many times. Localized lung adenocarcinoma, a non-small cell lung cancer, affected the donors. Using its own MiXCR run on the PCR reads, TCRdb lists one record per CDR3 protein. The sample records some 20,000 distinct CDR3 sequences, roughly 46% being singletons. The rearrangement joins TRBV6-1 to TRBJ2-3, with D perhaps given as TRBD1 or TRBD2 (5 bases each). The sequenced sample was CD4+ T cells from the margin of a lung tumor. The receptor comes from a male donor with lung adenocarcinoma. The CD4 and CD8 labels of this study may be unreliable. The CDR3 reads CASSEAGTLRDTQYF. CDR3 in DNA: TGTGCCAGCAGTGAAGCGGGGACCTTAAGGGATACGCAGTATTTT.